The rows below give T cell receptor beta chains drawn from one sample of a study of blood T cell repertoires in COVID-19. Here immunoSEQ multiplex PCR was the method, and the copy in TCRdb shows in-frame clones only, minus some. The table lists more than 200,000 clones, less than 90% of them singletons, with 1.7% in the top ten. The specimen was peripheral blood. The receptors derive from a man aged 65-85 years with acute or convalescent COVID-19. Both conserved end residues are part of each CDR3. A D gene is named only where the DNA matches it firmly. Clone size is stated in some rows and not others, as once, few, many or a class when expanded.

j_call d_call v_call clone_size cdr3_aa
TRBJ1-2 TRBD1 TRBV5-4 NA CASTFGGGFSNYGYTF
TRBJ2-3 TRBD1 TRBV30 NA CAWSSGGSVDTQYF
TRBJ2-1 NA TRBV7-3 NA CASSPTRDHVNEQFF
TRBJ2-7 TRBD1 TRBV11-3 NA CASSLASGTVYEQYF
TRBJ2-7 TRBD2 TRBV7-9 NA CASGTIQLEQYF
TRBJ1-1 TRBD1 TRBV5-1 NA CASNPGGTETEAFF
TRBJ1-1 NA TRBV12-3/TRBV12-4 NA CATRKDYTEAFF
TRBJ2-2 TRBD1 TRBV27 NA CASRRQGVNTGELFF
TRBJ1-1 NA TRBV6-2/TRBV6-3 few CASSQQGPNTEAFF
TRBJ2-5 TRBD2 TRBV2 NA CASRTSGISGPQYF
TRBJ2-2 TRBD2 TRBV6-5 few CASSRGLSSAGELFF
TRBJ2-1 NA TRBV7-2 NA CASSLFGGPTRNEQFF
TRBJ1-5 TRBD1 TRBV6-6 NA CASSYSTTGGQPQHF
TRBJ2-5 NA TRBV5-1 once CASSLALDAGTQYF
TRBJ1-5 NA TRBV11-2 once CASSLAGDNQPQHF
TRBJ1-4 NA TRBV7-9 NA CASSLVPQGGEKLFF
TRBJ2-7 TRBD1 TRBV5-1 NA CASSYGTGMDEQYF
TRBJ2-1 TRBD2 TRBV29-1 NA CSVDLAGGGANEQFF
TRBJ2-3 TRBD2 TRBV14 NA CASSQVGSGRSTDTQYF
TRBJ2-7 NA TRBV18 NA CASSPLGESYEQYF
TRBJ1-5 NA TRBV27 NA CASSLSGGFQPQHF
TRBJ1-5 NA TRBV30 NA CAWSLRTMDSSNQPQHF
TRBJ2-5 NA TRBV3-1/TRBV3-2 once CASSQVPAPLAETQYF
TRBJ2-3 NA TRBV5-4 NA CASSTDYGPQYF
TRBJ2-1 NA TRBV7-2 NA CASSLPQQPNEQFF
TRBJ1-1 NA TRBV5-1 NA CASSSGVNTEAFF
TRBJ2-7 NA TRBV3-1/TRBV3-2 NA CASSPFAGATREQYF
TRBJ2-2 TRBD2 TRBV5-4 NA CASSSRLAGASGELFF
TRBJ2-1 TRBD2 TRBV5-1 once CASSAQGLAGYNEQFF
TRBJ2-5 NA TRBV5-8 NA CASSYGQKWETQYF
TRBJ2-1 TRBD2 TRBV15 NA CATSRDSGSYNEQFF
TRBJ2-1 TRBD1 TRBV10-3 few CAISDGTGKVDEQFF
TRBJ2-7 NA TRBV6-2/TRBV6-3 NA CASSFLPYEQYF
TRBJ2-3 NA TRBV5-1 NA CASSFNRDTSTDTQYF
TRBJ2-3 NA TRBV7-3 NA CASRKGRGTDTQYF
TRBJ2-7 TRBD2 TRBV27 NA CASSFGTSGTGEQYF